Following are 22 T cell receptor beta chains from one sample sequenced in a study of T cell changes during pregnancy in multiple sclerosis. The assay was immunoSEQ multiplex PCR, and TCRdb's table has in-frame clones only and misses some. The repertoire includes around 110,000 clones, roughly nine tenths of them detected once, and 1.5% to 2% sits in the top ten. The starting material was peripheral blood, obtained before pregnancy. These receptors all stem from a female donor with multiple sclerosis, enrolled in a pregnancy study.

The CDR3 DNA is TGTGCCAGCAGCCCGGGACAGGGGCATTTTGTATTTTACACCGGGGAGCTGTTTTTT. Protein sequence: CASSPGQGHFVFYTGELFF. This chain links TRBV7-9 with TRBJ2-2, with TRBD1 matching 10 bases. The CDR3 spans 19 residues. Trimming removed 5 bases from V and 3 bases from J; junction bases left unmatched: 15. Germline values: CDR1 SEHNR, CDR2 FQNEAQ (reference sequence).

This clone was picked up a small number of times. This sequence joins TRBV30 and TRBJ1-6; 9 positions agree with TRBD1. Looked up from germline, CDR1 is GTSNPN and CDR2 is SVGIG (reference sequence). V dropped 3 bases and J dropped 11; count of bases not matched to a gene: 11. The length of the CDR3 is 15 residues. The chain's CDR3 is CAWSLRDRAPPPLHF. The CDR3 nucleotides read TGTGCCTGGAGCCTTAGGGACAGGGCCCCACCACCCCTCCACTTT.

This clone appeared a single time. This chain links TRBV6-1 with TRBJ1-2, with TRBD1 identical over 9 bases. The CDR3 covers 15 residues. The junction had 10 bases not matched to a gene; V was cut back by 7 bases and J by 4 bases. Germline CDR1 and CDR2: MNHNS and SASEGT. The CDR3, as DNA: TGTGCCAGCATCCCACAGGGGGCTCGAGGCTATGGCTACACCTTC. This gives the protein CASIPQGARGYGYTF.

This chain connects TRBV28 to TRBJ2-5, with a possible D match to TRBD1 (5 bases). The CDR3 covers 15 residues. Trimming stripped 6 bases from V and 4 bases from J, with 18 bases between. Germline values: CDR1 MDHEN, CDR2 SYDVKM. The CDR3 DNA reads TGTGCCAGCAGATCGGACAAGAAGCTGCGAGAGACCCAGTACTTC. Translation gives CASRSDKKLRETQYF.

This chain links TRBV11-1 with TRBJ2-1; D perhaps matches TRBD1 (5 bases). With 1 base removed from V and 0 bases from J, the gap between germline ends came to 10 bases. Germline V gives CDR1 SGHAT, CDR2 FQDESV (reference sequence). This CDR3 has 16 residues. CDR3 loop: CASSLVGDSSYNEQFF. CDR3 sequence (DNA): TGTGCCAGCAGCTTAGTCGGCGACAGCTCCTACAATGAGCAGTTCTTC.

The chain uses TRBV5-1 and TRBJ1-3, with TRBD1 matching over 7 bases. The J segment lost 3 bases and the V segment lost 4 bases, leaving 7 bases of the junction unmatched. Germline V lookup: CDR1 SGHRS, CDR2 YFSETQ. This CDR3 is built from 15 residues. This CDR3 is CASSNTRQGGNTIYF. CDR3 sequence (DNA): TGCGCCAGCAGCAATACTCGACAGGGTGGAAACACCATATATTTT. The complete variable domain, with remaining parts taken from reference TRBV5-1 and TRBJ1-3, reads KAGVTQTPRYLIKTRGQQVTLSCSPISGHRSVSWYQQTPGQGLQFLFEYFSETQRNKGNFPGRFSGRQFSNSRSEMNVSTLELGDSALYLCASSNTRQGGNTIYFGEGSWLTVV.

This chain's CDR3 is CASSLRGAGIQETQYF. The DNA of the CDR3 is TGTGCCAGCAGTTTACGAGGGGCGGGGATACAAGAGACCCAGTACTTC. This sequence joins TRBV27 and TRBJ2-5; perhaps TRBD2 as D (6 bases). CDR1 and CDR2 (germline): MNHEY, SMNVEV (reference sequence). Between the trimmed V and J ends, which lost 2 bases and 2 bases, there was a span of 15 bases. The CDR3 length is 16 residues.

The chain recombines TRBV28 with TRBJ2-2, with 13 bases aligning to TRBD2. V shed 1 base and J 7 bases; nucleotides not matched to a gene: 9. The CDR3 spans 18 residues. Germline loops: CDR1 MDHEN, CDR2 SYDVKM. As DNA, the CDR3 is TGTGCCAGCAGTTTATATGGACTAGCGGGAGTGATAGGCGGGGAGCTGTTTTTT. Its protein is CASSLYGLAGVIGGELFF.

V gene TRBV6-5 combines with J gene TRBJ2-7, with 12 bases that match TRBD2. V trimming: 6 bases; J trimming: 3 bases; junction bases outside the gene matches: 6. The CDR3 is 15 amino acids. The germline CDR1 and CDR2 sequences are MNHEY and SVGAGI. The CDR3 region has the DNA TGTGCCAGCAGACCCCGACTAGCGGGGGACTACGAGCAGTACTTC. It yields the protein CASRPRLAGDYEQYF.

The table lists this clone with a count of one. The V gene is TRBV11-2, the J gene TRBJ2-7; TRBD1 aligns across 8 bases. The germline CDR1 and CDR2 sequences are SGHAT and FQNNGV. The CDR3 loop spans 14 amino acids. V gave up 7 bases and J gave up 2 bases; unmatched junction bases: 7. Written as DNA, the CDR3 is TGTGCCAGCACCCGGACAGGGAACCCCTACGAGCAGTACTTC. Residues: CASTRTGNPYEQYF.

The chain joins TRBV18 to TRBJ2-5, with unresolved D. Trimming took 5 bases from V and 1 from J, leaving 8 bases between them. CDR1 is KGHSH and CDR2 is LQKENI in the germline V gene. This CDR3 spans 13 amino acids. CDR3 loop: CASSYTIQETQYF. The CDR3, as DNA: TGTGCCAGCTCATACACCATCCAAGAGACCCAGTACTTC.

The chain uses TRBV28 and TRBJ2-7; D is unresolved. The CDR3 extends over 15 amino acids. The germline gives CDR1 MDHEN, CDR2 SYDVKM. V gave up 5 bases and J gave up 0 bases, with 14 bases separating them. CDR3 sequence reads: CASSPPWLDSYEQYF. For the CDR3, the DNA is TGTGCCAGCAGTCCCCCCTGGTTAGACTCCTACGAGCAGTACTTC.

V and J are TRBV5-4 and TRBJ1-2; 10 positions match TRBD1. V lost 4 bases and J lost 6; bases outside the gene matches: 6. The CDR3 extends over 14 amino acids. CDR1 is SGHNT and CDR2 is YYREEE in the germline V gene (reference sequence). The CDR3 loop reads CASSQPGTGDGYTF. CDR3 coding DNA: TGTGCCAGCAGCCAGCCGGGGACAGGGGATGGCTACACCTTC.

The chain joins TRBV5-3 to TRBJ2-5, with a tentative D call TRBD2 (6 bases). TRBV5-3 qualifies as an ORF whose function is uncertain. V was shortened by 4 bases and J by 1 base, with 17 bases between the two germline ends. There are 16 residues in the CDR3. CDR3 in DNA: TGTGCCAGAAGCGAACGACTGGGGGGTATCCAAGAGACCCAGTACTTC. It translates to CARSERLGGIQETQYF.

Here the CDR3 DNA reads TGTGCCAGTAGTATTGACAGGGGGCTTACTGAAGCTTTCTTT. This codes for CASSIDRGLTEAFF. The chain is built from TRBV19 and TRBJ1-1; the match to TRBD1 covers 10 bases. The germline V gene has CDR1 LNHDA and CDR2 SQIVND (reference sequence). The CDR3 covers 14 residues. Trimming removed 3 bases from V and 5 bases from J; junction bases left unmatched: 3.

The chain has TRBV18 and TRBJ2-1, with 14 positions matching TRBD2. J lost 9 bases, V lost 3 bases, and 4 bases had no gene match. The CDR3 runs to 15 residues. Germline V gives CDR1 KGHSH, CDR2 LQKENI. In nucleotides, the CDR3 is TGTGCCAGCTCACCGACTAGCGGGAGGGCCGTTGAGCAGTTCTTC. It translates to CASSPTSGRAVEQFF.

The genes are TRBV2 and TRBJ2-1, with D perhaps TRBD2 (5 bases). CDR1 and CDR2 (germline): SNHLY, FYNNEI. This CDR3 region has 15 residues. V was trimmed by 6 bases and J by 7 bases, leaving 19 bases between them. The DNA of the CDR3 is TGTGCCAGCAGCGTTTTGTTCCCGGGGATAAATGAGCAGTTCTTC. Its translation: CASSVLFPGINEQFF.

The chain has TRBV5-1 and TRBJ1-6, with 11 bases fitting TRBD1. CDR1 is SGHRS, CDR2 YFSETQ, per germline. Trimming took 4 bases from V and 7 from J; bases not matched to a gene: 7. CDR3 size: 16 residues. The CDR3 is CASSRGTGGINSPLHF. CDR3 nucleotides: TGCGCCAGCAGCCGGGGGACAGGGGGAATAAATTCACCCCTCCACTTT.

The chain joins TRBV29-1 to TRBJ2-2; D unclear. Deletions cut 5 bases from V and 6 bases from J, with 7 bases between. This CDR3 region has 11 residues. CDR1 is SQVTM, CDR2 ANQGSEA, per germline. The CDR3 sequence is CSVTRSGELFF. Written as DNA, the CDR3 is TGCAGCGTTACCAGATCCGGGGAGCTGTTTTTT.

This clone was recorded once. The chain uses TRBV27 and TRBJ2-7; TRBD2 is a possible D gene (5 bases). The CDR3 covers 15 residues. Germline V gives CDR1 MNHEY, CDR2 SMNVEV (reference sequence). The V end lost 2 bases, the J end lost 4 bases, and 15 bases lay between the germline ends. This chain's CDR3 is CASSLRRDISYEQYF. The DNA of the CDR3 is TGTGCCAGCAGTTTACGACGGGATATTTCGTACGAGCAGTACTTC.

The J gene is TRBJ2-1, the V gene TRBV19, with 12 bases identical to TRBD2. The trim removed 6 bases at V and 5 bases at J, leaving 2 bases unmatched. CDR1 is LNHDA, CDR2 SQIVND, per germline (reference sequence). This CDR3 region has 14 residues. The CDR3 nucleotides are TGTGCCAGTAGGCGGACTAGCGGGGACAATGAGCAGTTCTTC. This encodes CASRRTSGDNEQFF.

This rearrangement joins TRBV4-3 to TRBJ1-1, with 7 positions matching TRBD1. Germline V gene sequence: CDR1 LGHNA, CDR2 YSLEER. The CDR3 is 15 residues long. V was clipped by 1 base and J by 4 bases; unmatched bases: 6. This CDR3 is CASSQAGGLGTEAFF. CDR3 DNA: TGCGCCAGCAGCCAAGCAGGGGGGCTCGGCACTGAAGCTTTCTTT.